The rows below give T cell receptor beta chains drawn from one sample of a study of vaccination effects on CD4 cells after COVID-19. Some clones are missing from TCRdb's copy, which holds only in-frame ones; the method was immunoSEQ multiplex PCR. This table has around 50,000 clones, 67% appearing once. What these receptors recognize is not known. Sequencing used CD4+ T cells from PBMCs cultured without peptide, obtained before COVID-19 vaccination. Receptors originate from a human donor who received a COVID-19 vaccine. Each CDR3 is given with its conserved first and last residue. D genes are given only for firm matches. Some rows have no size entry. The others give once, few or many, or a class for an expanded clone.

CDR3: CASSLGTNSPLHF; DNA: TGTGCCAGCAGCTTGGGGACTAATTCACCCCTCCACTTT; V: TRBV7-2; J: TRBJ1-6; D: NA; size: NA
CDR3: CASSLGNEQYF; DNA: TGTGCCAGCAGTTTAGGGAACGAGCAGTACTTC; V: TRBV12-3/TRBV12-4; J: TRBJ2-7; D: NA; size: NA
CDR3: CASSYAGPIYTQQYF; DNA: TGTGCCAGCAGTTACGCCGGACCCATCTATACCCAGCAGTACTTC; V: TRBV6-2/TRBV6-3; J: TRBJ2-7; D: NA; size: NA
CDR3: CASSVATDTQYF; DNA: TGTGCCAGCAGCGTAGCTACAGATACGCAGTATTTT; V: TRBV9; J: TRBJ2-3; D: NA; size: few
CDR3: CSVEDQGGDTQYF; DNA: TGCAGCGTTGAAGATCAAGGGGGGGATACGCAGTATTTT; V: TRBV29-1; J: TRBJ2-3; D: NA; size: NA
CDR3: CASSEMRVNTIYF; DNA: TGTGCCAGCAGTGAGATGAGGGTCAACACCATATATTTT; V: TRBV2; J: TRBJ1-3; D: NA; size: few
CDR3: CASKRDLRANVLTF; DNA: TGTGCCAGTAAACGGGACCTCAGGGCCAACGTCCTGACTTTC; V: TRBV19; J: TRBJ2-6; D: NA; size: NA
CDR3: CAGDRGRDDTEAFF; DNA: TGTGCCGGCGACCGGGGGCGGGACGACACTGAAGCTTTCTTT; V: TRBV7-9; J: TRBJ1-1; D: NA; size: few
CDR3: CASSWDSHNSPLHF; DNA: TGCGCCAGCAGCTGGGACAGCCATAATTCACCCCTCCACTTT; V: TRBV5-1; J: TRBJ1-6; D: TRBD1; size: few
CDR3: CASSSGYRVAYNEQFF; DNA: TGCGCCAGCAGCTCAGGATACAGGGTGGCCTACAATGAGCAGTTCTTC; V: TRBV4-1; J: TRBJ2-1; D: NA; size: few
CDR3: CASSLGRGYEQYF; DNA: TGTGCCAGCAGCTTAGGACGGGGGTACGAGCAGTACTTC; V: TRBV7-2; J: TRBJ2-7; D: NA; size: NA
CDR3: CASNPGDYEQYF; DNA: TGTGCCAGCAACCCCGGGGATTACGAGCAGTACTTC; V: TRBV6-5; J: TRBJ2-7; D: NA; size: NA
CDR3: CASTSGDSPYEQYF; DNA: TGTGCCAGCACCTCCGGGGACAGTCCCTACGAGCAGTACTTC; V: TRBV28; J: TRBJ2-7; D: TRBD1; size: NA
CDR3: CASSLSTVNSPLHF; DNA: TGCGCCAGCAGCTTGAGTACAGTTAATTCACCCCTCCACTTT; V: TRBV5-1; J: TRBJ1-6; D: NA; size: few
CDR3: CASSRAGGTKQFF; DNA: TGTGCCAGCTCAAGAGCGGGGGGAACTAAGCAGTTCTTC; V: TRBV18; J: TRBJ2-1; D: TRBD2; size: once
CDR3: CASSQSKSVRGTEAFF; DNA: TGTGCCAGCTCACAATCGAAATCCGTTCGGGGGACTGAAGCTTTCTTT; V: TRBV18; J: TRBJ1-1; D: NA; size: NA
CDR3: CASSLGRRNNYGYTF; DNA: TGTGCCAGCAGCTTAGGGAGGAGGAACAACTATGGCTACACCTTC; V: TRBV7-2; J: TRBJ1-2; D: NA; size: NA
CDR3: CASSPRFRRRTVNTEAFF; DNA: TGTGCCAGCAGCCCTAGATTCCGTCGGCGCACGGTGAACACTGAAGCTTTCTTT; V: TRBV11-2; J: TRBJ1-1; D: NA; size: few
CDR3: CASSLELGRNTGELFF; DNA: TGCGCCAGCAGCTTGGAGTTGGGCAGGAACACCGGGGAGCTGTTTTTT; V: TRBV5-1; J: TRBJ2-2; D: NA; size: NA
CDR3: CASSQPIAGRSSYEQYF; DNA: TGTGCCAGCAGCCAACCTATAGCGGGCCGGAGCTCCTACGAGCAGTACTTC; V: TRBV3-1/TRBV3-2; J: TRBJ2-7; D: TRBD2; size: few
CDR3: CASSLGGFYGYTF; DNA: TGTGCCAGCAGTTTAGGAGGGTTCTATGGCTACACCTTC; V: TRBV28; J: TRBJ1-2; D: NA; size: NA
CDR3: CASSLRTDSYNEQFF; DNA: TGTGCCAGCAGCTTAAGAACCGACTCCTACAATGAGCAGTTCTTC; V: TRBV11-3; J: TRBJ2-1; D: NA; size: NA
CDR3: CASSLITGVGEKLFF; DNA: TGCGCCAGCAGCCTAATAACAGGGGTGGGTGAAAAACTGTTTTTT; V: TRBV4-1; J: TRBJ1-4; D: TRBD1; size: NA
CDR3: CASSPPVQGGVYEQYF; DNA: TGTGCCAGCAGCCCCCCGGTTCAGGGGGGCGTCTACGAGCAGTACTTC; V: TRBV21-1; J: TRBJ2-7; D: NA; size: NA
CDR3: CASSLEAGQGYEQYF; DNA: TGCGCCAGCAGCTTGGAAGCGGGACAGGGGTACGAGCAGTACTTC; V: TRBV5-1; J: TRBJ2-7; D: TRBD1; size: NA
CDR3: CASSRTPQGMNTGELFF; DNA: TGTGCCAGTAGTCGCACCCCCCAGGGCATGAACACCGGGGAGCTGTTTTTT; V: TRBV19; J: TRBJ2-2; D: NA; size: once
CDR3: CASSERGREGKNIQYF; DNA: TGTGCCAGCAGTGAACGAGGGAGAGAGGGTAAAAACATTCAGTACTTC; V: TRBV2; J: TRBJ2-4; D: NA; size: NA
CDR3: CASSLTGGGLNTF; DNA: TGTGCCAGCAGTCTGACAGGGGGCGGTTTAAACACCTTC; V: TRBV27; J: TRBJ1-2; D: TRBD1; size: few
CDR3: CASSQSNWTGGVHGYTF; DNA: TGCGCCAGCAGTCAATCGAATTGGACAGGGGGCGTCCATGGCTACACCTTC; V: TRBV23-1; J: TRBJ1-2; D: TRBD1; size: NA
CDR3: CASSLGTGNEQFF; DNA: TGTGCCAGCAGCTTGGGGACAGGCAATGAGCAGTTCTTC; V: TRBV5-4; J: TRBJ2-1; D: TRBD1; size: NA
CDR3: CASRSASSTYEQYF; DNA: TGTGCCTCCCGTTCTGCTAGCAGCACCTACGAGCAGTACTTC; V: TRBV6-5; J: TRBJ2-7; D: NA; size: NA
CDR3: CASSLGAGGQNIQYF; DNA: TGCGCCAGCAGCCTTGGGGCGGGGGGTCAAAACATTCAGTACTTC; V: TRBV4-3; J: TRBJ2-4; D: TRBD2; size: NA
CDR3: CASSPGVRHEQYF; DNA: TGTGCTAGCAGCCCAGGAGTAAGGCACGAGCAGTACTTC; V: TRBV7-7; J: TRBJ2-7; D: NA; size: NA
CDR3: CASSVGRVQETQYF; DNA: TGTGCCAGCAGCGTTGGGCGGGTACAAGAGACCCAGTACTTC; V: TRBV9; J: TRBJ2-5; D: NA; size: NA
CDR3: CASSREPNTEAFF; DNA: TGTGCCAGCAGTAGGGAGCCGAACACTGAAGCTTTCTTT; V: TRBV2; J: TRBJ1-1; D: NA; size: few
CDR3: CASSQGVPLTQHF; DNA: TGTGCCAGCAGCCAGGGGGTCCCTTTAACCCAGCATTTT; V: TRBV6-5; J: TRBJ1-5; D: TRBD1; size: few
CDR3: CASSRAGTGGKLFF; DNA: TGCGCCAGCAGCCGAGCCGGGACAGGGGGTAAACTGTTTTTT; V: TRBV4-1; J: TRBJ1-4; D: TRBD1; size: NA
CDR3: CASSPAGGSGANVLTF; DNA: TGTGCCAGCAGCCCAGCGGGTGGCTCTGGGGCCAACGTCCTGACTTTC; V: TRBV7-2; J: TRBJ2-6; D: NA; size: NA
CDR3: CASRGMNTEAFF; DNA: TGTGCCAGCAGGGGCATGAACACTGAAGCTTTCTTT; V: TRBV28; J: TRBJ1-1; D: NA; size: NA
CDR3: CASSQEVSGSSQHF; DNA: TGTGCCAGCAGCCAAGAGGTATCAGGGTCTTCCCAGCATTTT; V: TRBV3-1/TRBV3-2; J: TRBJ1-5; D: NA; size: NA
CDR3: CASSPRQVNEKLFF; DNA: TGTGCCAGCAGCCCGCGACAGGTTAATGAAAAACTGTTTTTT; V: TRBV3-1/TRBV3-2; J: TRBJ1-4; D: NA; size: NA
CDR3: CASSPRTRVGYEQYF; DNA: TGTGCCAGCAGCCCCCGGACTAGAGTAGGCTACGAGCAGTACTTC; V: TRBV3-1/TRBV3-2; J: TRBJ2-7; D: TRBD2; size: NA
CDR3: CASSKIPSHSSGNTIYF; DNA: TGTGCCAGCAGCAAGATCCCGAGCCACAGCTCTGGAAACACCATATATTTT; V: TRBV5-6; J: TRBJ1-3; D: NA; size: few
CDR3: CATAGQAFMNTEAFF; DNA: TGTGCCACCGCCGGGCAGGCTTTCATGAACACTGAAGCTTTCTTT; V: TRBV10-3; J: TRBJ1-1; D: NA; size: once
CDR3: CAWSKNSYRVINYGYTF; DNA: TGTGCCTGGAGTAAGAATTCCTACAGGGTAATCAACTATGGCTACACCTTC; V: TRBV30; J: TRBJ1-2; D: NA; size: NA
CDR3: CSVESGRGTYTDTQYF; DNA: TGCAGCGTTGAAAGCGGGCGGGGGACCTACACAGATACGCAGTATTTT; V: TRBV29-1; J: TRBJ2-3; D: TRBD2; size: NA
CDR3: CASSFPGAGYEQYF; DNA: TGTGCCAGCAGCTTTCCGGGGGCTGGATACGAGCAGTACTTC; V: TRBV3-1/TRBV3-2; J: TRBJ2-7; D: NA; size: few
CDR3: CASSPGTGSGNTIYF; DNA: TGTGCCAGCTCACCCGGGACAGGGTCTGGAAACACCATATATTTT; V: TRBV18; J: TRBJ1-3; D: TRBD1; size: once
CDR3: CAWARESSNEQFF; DNA: TGTGCCTGGGCTAGGGAATCCTCCAATGAGCAGTTCTTC; V: TRBV30; J: TRBJ2-1; D: NA; size: NA
CDR3: CASSQVAGGNYGYTF; DNA: TGTGCCAGCAGCCAAGTTGCAGGGGGAAACTATGGCTACACCTTC; V: TRBV3-1/TRBV3-2; J: TRBJ1-2; D: TRBD1; size: NA
CDR3: CAWSYPVPGTGVPWGYTF; DNA: TGTGCCTGGAGTTACCCCGTTCCAGGGACAGGGGTCCCATGGGGCTACACCTTC; V: TRBV30; J: TRBJ1-2; D: TRBD1; size: few
CDR3: CASAGGSGPNTDTQYF; DNA: TGTGCCAGCGCAGGGGGATCCGGGCCGAACACAGATACGCAGTATTTT; V: TRBV9; J: TRBJ2-3; D: TRBD1; size: once
CDR3: CASSIGGNNSPLHF; DNA: TGTGCCAGTAGTATTGGAGGGAATAATTCACCCCTCCACTTT; V: TRBV19; J: TRBJ1-6; D: NA; size: few
CDR3: CASSATETGGRSTDTQYF; DNA: TGTGCCAGCAGTGCGACGGAGACAGGGGGCCGGAGCACAGATACGCAGTATTTT; V: TRBV2; J: TRBJ2-3; D: TRBD1; size: NA
CDR3: CASSVVRGLGDGYTF; DNA: TGTGCCAGCAGCGTCGTCAGGGGGCTAGGGGATGGCTACACCTTC; V: TRBV11-2; J: TRBJ1-2; D: TRBD1; size: NA
CDR3: CASRKVGRKSSGANVLTF; DNA: TGCGCCAGCAGGAAGGTCGGCAGGAAGAGCTCTGGGGCCAACGTCCTGACTTTC; V: TRBV10-1; J: TRBJ2-6; D: NA; size: NA
CDR3: CASSVAGTAFF; DNA: TGTGCCAGCAGCGTAGCCGGGACAGCTTTCTTT; V: TRBV7-9; J: TRBJ1-1; D: NA; size: few